This TCR beta chain derives from a study of vaccination and CD4 T cells after COVID-19. Losses at the gene ends were 3 bases for V and 6 bases for J; bases not matched to a gene: 21. CDR1 and CDR2 (germline): SGHTA, FQGNSA. The CDR3 is 19 amino acids. Treatment indicated: approximately 10-day PBMC culture with coronavirus spike peptide pools or control peptides (ViraFEST assay). About this clonotype itself: Its antigen is not known.

The assay that was used to sequence DNA from cultured CD4+ T cells was the Oncomine TCR Beta short-read assay. TCRdb itself ran the PCR reads through MiXCR, one entry per CDR3 protein. The profile shows 11,000 to 15,000 distinct CDR3 sequences, roughly 53% of them singletons. The chain employs TRBV7-2 and TRBJ2-3; TRBD2 matches at 7 bases. This TCR came from a human donor who had recovered from COVID-19. Source: CD4+ T cells from blood, cultured in vitro, taken before SARS-CoV-2 vaccination. CDR3 sequence: CASSLRGSAGARFRDTQYF. The CDR3 region has the DNA TGTGCCAGCAGCTTGAGGGGTTCCGCGGGAGCAAGATTTAGGGATACGCAGTATTTT.